This T cell receptor beta chain was found in a study of blood T cells in healthy people across ages. Study-wide points: Investigators treated diversity estimates from one million T cells as underestimates. More naive CD4+ cells and higher diversity marked long-lived donors relative to aged donors.

In its sample, this clonotype was seen a few times. Antigen unknown. A J-beta primer mix and a sample-barcoded 5' primer were used in a second PCR of roughly 6 to 11 cycles. Carrying 12 random nucleotides, a template-switch adaptor labeled each individual cDNA molecule. From the 5' RACE reads, TCRdb called clonotypes with MiXCR, one entry per CDR3 protein. The sample contains about 690,000 distinct CDR3 sequences, around 41% of which appear only once. The CDR3 spans 13 residues. V lost 2 bases and J 5 bases, leaving 8 bases between the germline ends. Germline V lookup: CDR1 SGHRS, CDR2 YFSETQ. The rearrangement links TRBV5-1 to TRBJ2-4, with D perhaps matching TRBD1 or TRBD2 (5 bases each). This clonotype originated in an older man in good health. The sequencing sample was made of blood. The CDR3 DNA reads TGCGCCAGCAGCTTATGGGGACAAAACATTCAGTACTTC. This translates into CASSLWGQNIQYF.